Detailed here is one T cell receptor (beta chain). Antigen: not known. The assay was immunoSEQ multiplex PCR, and TCRdb's table has in-frame clones only and misses some. The repertoire holds 25,000 to 35,000 clones, with around 83% as singletons. These data come from a study of chemoradiotherapy in HPV16-positive cancers. Over chemoradiotherapy, repertoires were sampled more than once. This CDR3 is built from 19 residues. The junction had 11 bases not matched to a gene; V was cut back by 4 bases and J by 0 bases. CDR1 SGHVS and CDR2 FNYEAQ come from the germline V gene. Overall study findings and caveats: Candidate HPV-specific clones and E7-related TCR motifs grew in tumor during treatment. For HPV16-positive patients, expanding HPV-responsive T cells associated with longer recurrence-free survival.

The receptor was derived from a human donor with HPV-associated anogenital cancer. Sequencing was performed on blood, taken from a patient who underwent chemoradiotherapy. The chain links TRBV7-6 to TRBJ2-7, with TRBD2 matching over 14 bases. CDR3 nucleotides: TGTGCCAGCAGCTCAGGACCCGGGACTAGCGGGGGCTACTCCTACGAGCAGTACTTC. Translated, it gives CASSSGPGTSGGYSYEQYF.